These T cell receptor beta chains were read from a single sample in a study of regulatory T cells in long-lasting Graves disease. TCRdb redid the calling of the multiplex PCR reads with MiXCR, one entry per CDR3 protein. The sample gives 350,000 to 450,000 distinct CDR3 sequences, around 17% of which show up once; 25% to 30% is in the top ten. The data also belong to a second study, concerning T cells in Graves' hyperthyroidism and ophthalmopathy.

The starting material was peripheral blood mononuclear cells (PBMCs), obtained at new diagnosis, from a patient treated with antithyroid drugs. The receptor source for this set is a man aged 40-55 years with Graves disease. CDR3s include the opening cysteine and the closing phenylalanine or tryptophan. The D gene is left open where the match is weak. Clone size is not always given. Where it is, it says once, few, many or a class for expanded clones.

v_gene,d_gene,j_gene,abundance,CDR3nt,CDR3aa
TRBV28,.,TRBJ2-7,many,TGTGCCAGCAGTTCCCCGGGGCCTTCCTACGAGCAGTACTTC,CASSSPGPSYEQYF
TRBV11-3,TRBD2,TRBJ2-2,many,TGTGCCAGCAGCTTTTCGCGGGGGGCGAACACCGGGGAGCTGTTTTTT,CASSFSRGANTGELFF
TRBV7-2,TRBD2,TRBJ2-3,many,TGTGCCAGCAGCTTACGGGGGGATAGCACAGATACGCAGTATTTT,CASSLRGDSTDTQYF
TRBV2,.,TRBJ1-1,many,TGTGCCAGCAGCATGACTGGCATAGGCACTGAAGCTTTCTTT,CASSMTGIGTEAFF
TRBV11-1,.,TRBJ2-7,many,TGTGCCAACAGCTCTGGATTCTACGAGCAGTACTTC,CANSSGFYEQYF
TRBV2,.,TRBJ2-5,many,TGTGCCAGCAAACCAGAGCAAGGCGGGGAGACCCAGTACTTC,CASKPEQGGETQYF
TRBV6-1,.,TRBJ1-1,few,TGTGCCAGCGATAAGACACCCAACACTGAAGCTTTCTTT,CASDKTPNTEAFF
TRBV30,TRBD1,TRBJ2-5,many,TGTGCCTGGAGTACCACCGGGACAGCGGCCCGAGAGACCCAGTACTTC,CAWSTTGTAARETQYF
TRBV20-1,.,TRBJ1-6,few,TGCAGTGCTAGATCGGTGGGAGGGGATTCACCCCTCCACTTT,CSARSVGGDSPLHF
TRBV7-3,TRBD1,TRBJ2-2,many,TGTGCCAGCAGCTTAGCAGGGGGCGTCACCGGGGAGCTGTTTTTT,CASSLAGGVTGELFF
TRBV11-3,TRBD1,TRBJ2-7,few,TGTGCCAGCATGGGTAGGGGGCAGCAGTACTTC,CASMGRGQQYF
TRBV11-2,.,TRBJ2-3,many,TGTGCCAGCAAAAGTCACACAGGGCGGTGGGTAGATACGCAGTATTTT,CASKSHTGRWVDTQYF
TRBV6-1,TRBD2,TRBJ2-7,many,TGTGCCAGCTCCCCAGGACTAGCGGGGCCGGGGGAGCAGTACTTC,CASSPGLAGPGEQYF
TRBV4-2,TRBD1,TRBJ2-7,.,TGTGCCAGCAGCCAGGGACAGAATGGATACTACGAGCAGTACTTC,CASSQGQNGYYEQYF
TRBV12-3/TRBV12-4,TRBD2,TRBJ2-1,many,TGTGCCAGCAGTCCTAGCGGGGGGGGTTACAATGAGCAGTTCTTC,CASSPSGGGYNEQFF
TRBV24-1,.,TRBJ2-3,many,TGTGCCACCAGTGATCGGCTAGTTTCAGATACGCAGTATTTT,CATSDRLVSDTQYF
TRBV5-4,.,TRBJ1-1,few,TGTGCCTCCGGATGGGGGGCTGGAGACACTGAAGCTTTCTTT,CASGWGAGDTEAFF
TRBV29-1,.,TRBJ2-7,.,TGCAGCGTTGGCCGCGGTGGACAGCCCTACGAGCAGTACTTC,CSVGRGGQPYEQYF
TRBV13,.,TRBJ2-1,few,TGTGCCAGCAGCTTAGGGGACCTACGGACCCAGTTCTTC,CASSLGDLRTQFF
TRBV9,TRBD1,TRBJ1-1,.,TGTGCCAGCAGCTCATCAGACAGGGTTGTAGCTTTCTTT,CASSSSDRVVAFF
TRBV12-3/TRBV12-4,.,TRBJ2-3,.,TGTGCCAGCACCAGGGACGGCAGACTTAATACGCAGTATTTT,CASTRDGRLNTQYF
TRBV30,.,TRBJ1-1,many,TGTGCCTGGAGTGTGGGACTAAAAGCTTTCTTT,CAWSVGLKAFF
TRBV7-3,.,TRBJ1-1,many,TGTGCCAGCAGCTTATTGCGGGACGCTGAAGCTTTCTTT,CASSLLRDAEAFF
TRBV12-3/TRBV12-4,.,TRBJ2-5,many,TGTGCCAGCAGTTTGCCGCCCCCCCAGACCCAGTACTTC,CASSLPPPQTQYF
TRBV12-3/TRBV12-4,.,TRBJ1-1,many,TGTGCCAGCCGCCTTACACTCCGGGGCACGAATGAAGCTTTCTTT,CASRLTLRGTNEAFF
TRBV12-3/TRBV12-4,.,TRBJ2-5,many,TGTGCCAGCAGTATAAAAGAGACCCAGTACTTC,CASSIKETQYF
TRBV14,.,TRBJ2-5,many,TGTGCCAGCAGCCAAGATAGTTTGGAGACCCAGTACTTC,CASSQDSLETQYF
TRBV29-1,.,TRBJ2-1,.,TGCAGCGTTGTTGGGACTCCCAGCTCCTACAATGAGCAGTTCTTC,CSVVGTPSSYNEQFF
TRBV20-1,.,TRBJ2-5,many,TGCAGTGCTAGTAAGGCACCGGCTCAAGAGACCCAGTACTTC,CSASKAPAQETQYF
TRBV29-1,.,TRBJ2-5,.,TGCAGCGTTGCTTTCGGGGTGAGGGAGACCCAGTACTTC,CSVAFGVRETQYF
TRBV4-2,TRBD1,TRBJ2-3,few,TGTGCCAGCAGCCAAGGGACAGGGGGAGCACGAGATACGCAGTATTTT,CASSQGTGGARDTQYF
TRBV5-1,.,TRBJ2-3,few,TGCGCCAGCAGCTTGTTGGGTGGCGGCGAGACCCGGTACTTC,CASSLLGGGETRYF
TRBV5-4,TRBD1,TRBJ1-1,few,TGTGCCAGCAGCGTTGACAGGGGAGGGATGAACACTGAAGCTTTCTTT,CASSVDRGGMNTEAFF
TRBV7-2,.,TRBJ2-2,many,TGTGCCAGCAGCTTACGGGGGCCCGGGGAGCTGTTTTTT,CASSLRGPGELFF
TRBV7-9,TRBD1,TRBJ2-7,many,TGTGCCAGCAGCCCACGGACAGGGCGTCGCGAGCAGTACTTC,CASSPRTGRREQYF
TRBV7-9,.,TRBJ2-3,many,TGTGCCAGCAGCTTAGGACGGTCCTTAGCCTCTAGCACAGATACGCAGTATTTT,CASSLGRSLASSTDTQYF
TRBV10-3,.,TRBJ2-7,many,TGTGCCATCAGGGACAGACTCTCCTACGAGCAGTACTTC,CAIRDRLSYEQYF
TRBV4-1,TRBD2,TRBJ2-5,few,TGCGCCAGCAGCCAAGGCCAGGGAGGGAGGGCCCAGTACTTC,CASSQGQGGRAQYF
TRBV29-1,.,TRBJ2-3,many,TGCAGCTCCCGGCGGGACGCAAGCACAGATACGCAGTATTTT,CSSRRDASTDTQYF
TRBV29-1,.,TRBJ1-4,.,TGCAGCGTTGAAGAGGTGGGCGGGGAAAAACTGTTTTTT,CSVEEVGGEKLFF
TRBV12-3/TRBV12-4,.,TRBJ1-2,.,TGTGCCAGCGGGAGACTTGGCTACACCTTC,CASGRLGYTF
TRBV7-3,TRBD2,TRBJ2-5,few,TGTGCCAGCAGCAAACTAGCGGGGGGGCTAGAGACCCAGTACTTC,CASSKLAGGLETQYF